This TCR beta chain derives from a study of shared clonotypes between healthy human individuals. The germline CDR1 and CDR2 sequences are SGHAT and FQNNGV. The CDR3 is 15 amino acids. V shed 3 bases and J 5 bases; nucleotides not matched to a gene: 3. Naive-designated CD8 cells lacked CD45RO, were positively enriched for CCR7, and omitted terminally differentiated effector memory CD45RA+ cells. Clones were sequenced by immunoSEQ multiplex PCR, and TCRdb holds only the in-frame ones, with some missing. The table includes roughly 1,800,000 clones, 85% to 95% detected once. The chain joins TRBV11-2 to TRBJ2-5, with 13 bases that match TRBD2. Sequencing used naive CD8+ T cells sorted from blood. The clonotype originates from a man aged 18 to 30 in good health. CDR3 nucleotides: TGTGCCAGCAGCTTGACTAGCGGGGGGTTTGAGACCCAGTACTTC. Translating gives CASSLTSGGFETQYF.